This passage covers 29 T cell receptor beta chains from one sample sequenced in a study of monozygotic twins with inflammatory bowel disease. TCRdb reprocessed the 5' RACE reads and stores each CDR3 protein as one record, lacking DNA. Recorded for this sample: about 330,000 distinct CDR3 sequences. The source material was blood. The receptor set was obtained from a human donor with ulcerative colitis or Crohn's disease, or a healthy co-twin of an affected twin (not recorded which).

The V gene is TRBV5-1, the J gene TRBJ2-5; TCRdb designates TRBD1, a call that cannot be tested without DNA. The CDR3 runs 16 residues. Germline-derived CDR1 and CDR2 are SGHRS and YFSETQ. CDR3 amino acids: CASSLEHGRGVETQYF. The full variable domain, completed using reference TRBV5-1 and TRBJ2-5, is KAGVTQTPRYLIKTRGQQVTLSCSPISGHRSVSWYQQTPGQGLQFLFEYFSETQRNKGNFPGRFSGRQFSNSRSEMNVSTLELGDSALYLCASSLEHGRGVETQYFGPGTRLLVL.

V gene TRBV28 combines with J gene TRBJ2-7; the D gene TCRdb calls, TRBD1, cannot be checked with no DNA. Germline CDR1 is MDHEN and CDR2 is SYDVKM. This CDR3 comprises 14 residues. The CDR3 is CASSLGQGIYEQYF.

The V call is TRBV5-1, the J call TRBJ2-2; with no DNA, the TCRdb D assignment of TRBD2 cannot be verified. The germline CDR1 and CDR2 sequences are SGHRS and YFSETQ. CDR3 length: 14 residues. CDR3 region: CASKWLENTGELFF.

J is TRBJ2-5 and V is TRBV12-3 or TRBV12-4; TCRdb gives TRBD1 as the D gene, but with no DNA this cannot be confirmed. This CDR3 is 14 amino acids long. The CDR3 reads CASSWVDGGETQYF.

V gene TRBV5-1 combines with J gene TRBJ1-6. The CDR3 covers 15 residues. Per germline, CDR1 SGHRS and CDR2 YFSETQ. This CDR3 reads CASSVGSRINSPLHF.

The V call is TRBV5-1, the J call TRBJ2-5; checking the TCRdb D call of TRBD1 is not possible without DNA. The germline gives CDR1 SGHRS, CDR2 YFSETQ. This CDR3 comprises 14 residues. The CDR3 is CASSKSGQQETQYF.

The rearrangement uses TRBV5-1 and TRBJ2-3; with no DNA, the TCRdb D assignment of TRBD2 cannot be verified. The CDR3 length is 17 residues. Germline CDR1 SGHRS, CDR2 YFSETQ. This CDR3 is CASSRFGGTSATDTQYF.

This chain joins TRBV5-4 and TRBJ1-3. The CDR3 is 15 residues long. Germline assignment: CDR1 SGHNT and CDR2 YYREEE (reference sequence). This CDR3 is CASSLDSGSGNTIYF. The variable domain in full, completed from reference TRBV5-4 and TRBJ1-3, reads ETGVTQSPTHLIKTRGQQVTLRCSSQSGHNTVSWYQQALGQGPQFIFQYYREEENGRGNFPPRFSGLQFPNYSSELNVNALELDDSALYLCASSLDSGSGNTIYFGEGSWLTVV.

The chain uses TRBV27 and TRBJ1-2; TCRdb reports TRBD1, a call that lacks DNA to check it against. The CDR3 totals 13 residues. Germline CDR1 and CDR2: MNHEY and SMNVEV (reference sequence). The CDR3 spells CASSLRQGYGYTF.

The chain uses TRBV20-1 and TRBJ2-3. There are 15 residues in the CDR3. CDR1 and CDR2 from the germline V gene are DFQATT and SNEGSKA (reference sequence). Here the CDR3 reads CSASRRSFNTDTQYF.

The chain carries TRBV9 and TRBJ2-3; as DNA is missing, the TRBD2 call by TCRdb cannot be tested. The germline V gene has CDR1 SGDLS and CDR2 YYNGEE. The CDR3 covers 14 residues. The chain's CDR3 is CASSVGQGTDTQYF. Combining the CDR3 with reference TRBV9 and TRBJ2-3 gives the whole variable domain DSGVTQTPKHLITATGQRVTLRCSPRSGDLSVYWYQQSLDQGLQFLIQYYNGEERAKGNILERFSAQQFPDLHSELNLSSLELGDSALYFCASSVGQGTDTQYFGPGTRLTVL.

The J gene is TRBJ2-1, the V gene TRBV14; TCRdb's D call, TRBD2, is unchecked because there is no DNA. The CDR3 contains 15 residues. The germline V gene encodes CDR1 SGHDN and CDR2 FVKESK. CDR3 region: CASSQRTGRYNEQFF.

This chain connects TRBV6-1 to TRBJ2-7; TCRdb designates TRBD1, a call that cannot be tested without DNA. CDR1 and CDR2 (germline): MNHNS, SASEGT. The CDR3 length is 17 residues. CDR3 residues: CASRPRGFRDRDYEQYF.

This rearrangement joins TRBV4-1 to TRBJ2-1; without DNA, the TCRdb call of TRBD1 cannot be checked. The CDR3 is 18 amino acids. Germline V gene lookup returns CDR1 MGHRA and CDR2 YSYEKL. The CDR3 here is CASSRTLLRESSYNEQFF.

The chain employs TRBV24-1 and TRBJ2-1; the TCRdb call, TRBD2, lacks DNA for checking. This CDR3 is built from 13 residues. CDR1 and CDR2 (germline): KGHDR, SFDVKD. The CDR3 spells CATGTSVYNEQFF.

V and J are TRBV2 and TRBJ2-5. This CDR3 has 11 amino acids. Per germline, CDR1 SNHLY and CDR2 FYNNEI. The CDR3: CASSEYETQYF.

This sequence joins TRBV2 and TRBJ2-3; TCRdb's D gene call, TRBD1, goes unchecked for lack of DNA. CDR1 is SNHLY and CDR2 is FYNNEI in the germline V gene. CDR3 size: 15 residues. CDR3 sequence: CASSASQGSTDTQYF.

The chain uses TRBV20-1 and TRBJ1-5. The CDR3 sequence is 12 residues long. Germline V gives CDR1 DFQATT, CDR2 SNEGSKA (reference sequence). CDR3 sequence: CSASRRNQPQHF.

This chain uses TRBV21-1 with TRBJ2-1; TCRdb selects TRBD1, and the lack of DNA leaves this call unchecked. TRBV21-1 is tagged as a pseudogene. This CDR3 is 15 amino acids long. The CDR3 sequence is CASSVGQGARTEQFF.

The chain links TRBV5-1 to TRBJ2-7; the TCRdb call, TRBD2, lacks DNA for checking. From germline, CDR1 is SGHRS and CDR2 YFSETQ. The CDR3 sequence is 12 residues long. CDR3 sequence reads: CASSFGGSEQYF. The full variable domain, its missing parts supplied by reference TRBV5-1 and TRBJ2-7, is KAGVTQTPRYLIKTRGQQVTLSCSPISGHRSVSWYQQTPGQGLQFLFEYFSETQRNKGNFPGRFSGRQFSNSRSEMNVSTLELGDSALYLCASSFGGSEQYFGPGTRLTVT.

The J gene is TRBJ2-2, the V gene TRBV20-1; the D call of TRBD2 rests on TCRdb alone, since no DNA is present to check it. From germline, CDR1 is DFQATT and CDR2 SNEGSKA (reference sequence). This CDR3 region has 14 residues. CDR3 region: CSAETSGAPRELFF.

The gene calls are TRBV20-1 and TRBJ1-3; no DNA is available, so the TRBD1 call from TCRdb remains unchecked. This CDR3 spans 15 amino acids. From germline, CDR1 is DFQATT and CDR2 SNEGSKA (reference sequence). This CDR3 reads CSARVWDTAGNTIYF.

V gene TRBV5-4 combines with J gene TRBJ1-1; TCRdb calls TRBD1, which cannot be checked without DNA. CDR3 size: 15 residues. Germline V gene sequence: CDR1 SGHNT, CDR2 YYREEE (reference sequence). The CDR3 is CASSPKGRGHTEAFF.

This chain joins TRBV6-2 or TRBV6-3 and TRBJ1-5; TCRdb returns TRBD1, unconfirmable since there is no DNA. The germline gives CDR1 MNHEY, CDR2 SVGEGT. The CDR3 totals 13 residues. This CDR3 is CASSPPRGQPQHF.

The chain joins TRBV15 to TRBJ1-6. The germline V gene has CDR1 LNHNV and CDR2 YYDKDF (reference sequence). This CDR3 is built from 13 residues. The CDR3 is CATSRDFPSPLHF.

The V call is TRBV6-2 or TRBV6-3, the J call TRBJ2-1; TCRdb designates TRBD1, a call that cannot be tested without DNA. Germline V gene data show CDR1 as MNHEY and CDR2 as SVGEGT. CDR3 size: 15 residues. The CDR3: CASSQTRTGWDEQFF.

The CDR3 spells CASSRDRVGTSPLHF. The rearrangement joins TRBV5-1 to TRBJ1-6; TCRdb gives TRBD1 as the D gene, but with no DNA this cannot be confirmed. CDR3 size: 15 residues. CDR1 is SGHRS, CDR2 YFSETQ, per germline. Full variable domain (missing parts from reference TRBV5-1 and TRBJ1-6): KAGVTQTPRYLIKTRGQQVTLSCSPISGHRSVSWYQQTPGQGLQFLFEYFSETQRNKGNFPGRFSGRQFSNSRSEMNVSTLELGDSALYLCASSRDRVGTSPLHFGNGTRLTVT.

The V call is TRBV28, the J call TRBJ2-3; with no DNA, the TCRdb D assignment of TRBD1 cannot be verified. Germline V CDR1 and CDR2: MDHEN, SYDVKM. This CDR3 spans 15 amino acids. The CDR3 here is CASSLQGTQKGTQYF.

The V gene is TRBV5-5, the J gene TRBJ2-2. The CDR3 runs 12 residues. CDR1 and CDR2 from the germline V gene are SGHKS and YYEKEE (reference sequence). CDR3 protein: CASSLLSGELFF.